Detailed here is one TCR beta chain. This clonotype was observed a handful of times. What antigen it recognizes has not been identified. Per-base qualities were not stored, and no clone one base away is much larger. This sample stems from a study of human T cells and chemical hapten exposure (dated by TCRdb to the early 2020s). Regarding the study in general: For sensitization, 2% DPC in acetone was applied to a roughly 2 cm by roughly 2 cm area of upper inner arm skin. Weekly therapeutic DPC doses were additionally applied to the scalp of patients throughout the roughly 24-week study period. Patch tests used Finn chambers with 0.01% DPC on the upper back, scored after 6 days by International Contact Dermatitis Research Group standards. The patient cohort, mostly female, included alopecia areata with under or over 50% scalp involvement, alopecia totalis and alopecia universalis. Libraries were pooled for sequencing, and variation in per-sample TCR yields was attributed mainly to small differences in library volumes within the pool. This study followed changes in the peripheral blood TCR repertoire in vivo during primary and secondary sensitization of alopecia patients to the hapten diphenylcyclopropenone (DPC). Blood samples were taken from patients before sensitization (week 0) and at 2, 6 and about 24 weeks after DPC sensitization. Blood for TCR sequencing was provided by twenty-nine alopecia patients at one to four time points (pre-sensitization, 2, 6 and 24 weeks).

Libraries were made using RACE. Data came from a NextSeq 500. During library preparation, unique molecular identifiers were attached to individual cDNA molecules so that TCRs could be counted quantitatively and reproducibly. From each blood RNA sample, both TCR alpha and TCR beta chains were sequenced. The authors' pipeline ran thus. Samples had a median of about 96,000 TCRs, with a range from about 23,224 to 750,000. The Decombinator software suite was used to annotate V, J and CDR3 in the TCR reads. For PS versus PT1 abundance plots, all samples were subsampled to the same number of TCRs (28,000). Expanded TCRs were defined as absent before sensitization and observed at least eight times at the 2-week time point. TCRdb handled the public reads itself, with Q25 trimming in fastp and clone calling in MiXCR, and kept productive beta chains. Rows merge per CDR3 protein into single entries with the most common DNA and genes. The V and J calls here are based on TCRdb, not the publication. In this sample the table shows around 360,000 distinct CDR3 sequences, around 6% of which occur a single time. The ten largest clones represent more than 5.5% of the sample.

The time point label, as the study defines it: patch test 2, 6 weeks after DPC sensitization. The meaning of the sample's treatment or condition label: therapeutic diphenylcyclopropenone sensitization with weekly scalp DPC. At every patch-test visit, the blood draw took place before the patch test was put on. To be eligible, patients had to be aged 18 to 70, diagnosed with alopecia and judged suitable for DPC therapy, while pregnant patients were excluded. Unfractionated whole blood was collected in Tempus Blood RNA tubes, and total RNA was extracted from that blood. The CDR3 numbers 15 residues from cysteine through phenylalanine. Just the 45-base CDR3 DNA is kept, in frame starting at base 1. Trimming at the junction amounts to 0 bases on V and 5 bases on J, and the germline ends lie 14 bases apart. From a lookup of the germline V gene, CDR1 and CDR2 are SGHRS and YFSETQ. Here is what the overall study found, with its caveats: After repeated subsampling, the strength of the expansion versus patch-test correlation and the threshold at which it became significant changed. Expanded TCRs formed significantly more large CDR3 similarity clusters than pre-sensitization or healthy control sets, consistent with antigen-driven responses. A positive correlation was found between the number of PT1 expanded TCRs and patch test score, with significance reached at thresholds 8, 16 and 32 but not 4. DPC sensitization did not change the number of TCRs with a frequency above 1 in 1000, and there was no evidence of changes in global repertoire structure. All patients had alopecia, a presumed autoimmune disease, so their immune response might differ from that of healthy individuals.

Sample: whole blood, taken in connection with sensitization to the hapten diphenylcyclopropenone (DPC). The TCR sequence derives from a woman aged 18-29 years with alopecia areata. Some clones in this sample may be carry-over from other donors' samples. Recombination linked TRBV5-1 to TRBJ2-5; TRBD2 is possibly the D segment (5 matching bases). The DNA reads TGCGCCAGCAGCTTGGGGCTAGGGAGTATGGAGACCCAGTACTTC. This yields the protein CASSLGLGSMETQYF.